These T cell receptor beta chains were read from a single sample in a study of blood T cell repertoires in COVID-19. Clones were sequenced by immunoSEQ multiplex PCR, and TCRdb holds only the in-frame ones, with some missing. Among roughly 170,000 clones listed, approximately 80% were seen once. Sequencing input: PBMCs or T cells enriched from blood (not recorded which). These receptors all stem from a man aged 45-60 years who had recovered from COVID-19. Each CDR3 is given with its conserved first and last residue. The D gene is left open where the match is weak.

D | V | CDR3
- | TRBV4-1 | CASSQDARGGREQYF
TRBD1 | TRBV2 | CASSTQGARAGELFF
TRBD1 | TRBV7-9 | CASSSPQGAQTDTQYF
- | TRBV11-2 | CASSYQQGWGTEAFF
- | TRBV19 | CASSTRVNYGYTF
TRBD1 | TRBV6-5 | CASRRDSSYEQYF
- | TRBV28 | CACHQGSPNQPQHF
- | TRBV19 | CASSIEWRPNQPQHF
TRBD1 | TRBV7-2 | CASSSRDRDTYEQYF
- | TRBV5-5 | CASSGGLQIIYGYTF